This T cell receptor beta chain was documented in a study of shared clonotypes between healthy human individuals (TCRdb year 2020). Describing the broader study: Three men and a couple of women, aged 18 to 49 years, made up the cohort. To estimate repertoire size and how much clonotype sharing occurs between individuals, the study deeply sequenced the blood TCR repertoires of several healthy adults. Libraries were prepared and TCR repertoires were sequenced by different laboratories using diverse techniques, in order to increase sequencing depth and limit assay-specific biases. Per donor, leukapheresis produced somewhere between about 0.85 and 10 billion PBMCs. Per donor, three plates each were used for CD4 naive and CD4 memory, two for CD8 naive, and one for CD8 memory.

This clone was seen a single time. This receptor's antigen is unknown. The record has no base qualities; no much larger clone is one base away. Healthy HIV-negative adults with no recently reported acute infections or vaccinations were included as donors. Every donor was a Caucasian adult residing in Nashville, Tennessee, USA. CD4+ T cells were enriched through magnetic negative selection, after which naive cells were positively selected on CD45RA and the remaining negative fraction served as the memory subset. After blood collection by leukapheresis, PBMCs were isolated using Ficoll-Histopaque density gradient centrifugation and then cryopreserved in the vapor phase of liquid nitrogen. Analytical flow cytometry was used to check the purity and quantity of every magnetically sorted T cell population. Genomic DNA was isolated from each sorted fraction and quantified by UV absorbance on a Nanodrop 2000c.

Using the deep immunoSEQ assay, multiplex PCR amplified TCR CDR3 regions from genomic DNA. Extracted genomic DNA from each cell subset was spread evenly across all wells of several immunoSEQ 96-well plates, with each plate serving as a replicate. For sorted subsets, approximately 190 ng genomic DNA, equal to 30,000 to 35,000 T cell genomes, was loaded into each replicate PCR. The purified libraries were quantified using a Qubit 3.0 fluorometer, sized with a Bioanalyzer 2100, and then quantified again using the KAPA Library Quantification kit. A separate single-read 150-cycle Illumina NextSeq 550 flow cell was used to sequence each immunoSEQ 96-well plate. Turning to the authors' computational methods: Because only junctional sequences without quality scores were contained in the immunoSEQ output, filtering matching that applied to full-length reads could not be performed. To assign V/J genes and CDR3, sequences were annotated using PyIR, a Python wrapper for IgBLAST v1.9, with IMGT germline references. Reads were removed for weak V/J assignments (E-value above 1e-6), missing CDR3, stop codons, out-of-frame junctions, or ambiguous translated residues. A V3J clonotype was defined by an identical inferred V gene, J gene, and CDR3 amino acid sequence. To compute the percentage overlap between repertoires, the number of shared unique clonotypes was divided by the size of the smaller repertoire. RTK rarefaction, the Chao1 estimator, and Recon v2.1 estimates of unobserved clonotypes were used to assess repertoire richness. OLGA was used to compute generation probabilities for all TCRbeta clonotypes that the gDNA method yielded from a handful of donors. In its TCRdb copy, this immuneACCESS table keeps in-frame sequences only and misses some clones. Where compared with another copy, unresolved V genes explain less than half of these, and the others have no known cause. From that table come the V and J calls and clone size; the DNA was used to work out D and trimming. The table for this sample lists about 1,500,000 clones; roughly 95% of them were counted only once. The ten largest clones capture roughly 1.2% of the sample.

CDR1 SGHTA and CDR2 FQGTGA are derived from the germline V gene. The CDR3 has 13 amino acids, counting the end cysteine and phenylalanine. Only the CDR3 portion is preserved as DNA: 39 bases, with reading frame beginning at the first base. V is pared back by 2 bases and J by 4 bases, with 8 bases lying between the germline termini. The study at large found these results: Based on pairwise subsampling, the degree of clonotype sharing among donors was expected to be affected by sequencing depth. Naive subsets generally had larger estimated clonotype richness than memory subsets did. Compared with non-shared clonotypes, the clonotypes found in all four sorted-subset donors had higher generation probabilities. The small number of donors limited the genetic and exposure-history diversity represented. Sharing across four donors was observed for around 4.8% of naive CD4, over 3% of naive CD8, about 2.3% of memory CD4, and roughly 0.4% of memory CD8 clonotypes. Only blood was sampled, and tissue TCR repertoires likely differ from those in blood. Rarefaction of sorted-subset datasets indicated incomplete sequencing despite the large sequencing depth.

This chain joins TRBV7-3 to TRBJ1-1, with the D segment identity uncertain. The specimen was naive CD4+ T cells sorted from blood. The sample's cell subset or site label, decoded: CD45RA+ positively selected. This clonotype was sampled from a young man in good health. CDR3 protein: CASSLYQSTEAFF. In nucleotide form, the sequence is TGTGCCAGCAGCTTATACCAAAGCACTGAAGCTTTCTTT.